Below are 28 T cell receptor beta chains sequenced from a single sample in a study of cytomegalovirus exposure and HLA in healthy donors. Assay used: immunoSEQ multiplex PCR; TCRdb lists only in-frame clones, some missing. Altogether 150,000 to 200,000 clones are present, around nine tenths being singletons, with the ten largest covering 7.2%. Sample: PBMCs. The receptors stem from a man younger than 45 in good health and CMV-seropositive.

The V and J genes are TRBV19 and TRBJ1-5; D is undetermined. Looked up from germline, CDR1 is LNHDA and CDR2 is SQIVND (reference sequence). Trimming shortened V by 7 bases and J by 2 bases, and 12 bases separated the two germline ends. This CDR3 is built from 14 residues. This chain's CDR3 is CASTRRSGNQPQHF. CDR3 bases: TGTGCCAGTACCCGGCGCTCGGGCAATCAGCCCCAGCATTTT. Supplemented by reference TRBV19 and TRBJ1-5, the full variable domain reads DGGITQSPKYLFRKEGQNVTLSCEQNLNHDAMYWYRQDPGQGLRLIYYSQIVNDFQKGDIAEGYSVSREKKESFPLTVTSAQKNPTAFYLCASTRRSGNQPQHFGDGTRLSIL.

The gene calls are TRBV5-1 and TRBJ2-4, with 9 bases that match TRBD1. The trim removed 3 bases at V and 1 base at J, leaving 8 bases unmatched. Germline lookup yields CDR1 SGHRS and CDR2 YFSETQ. This CDR3 is built from 17 residues. CDR3 region: CASSSSTGGDAKNIQYF. CDR3 bases: TGCGCCAGCAGCTCCTCTACAGGGGGCGATGCCAAAAACATTCAGTACTTC. Using reference TRBV5-1 and TRBJ2-4 for the parts outside the CDR3, the full variable domain is KAGVTQTPRYLIKTRGQQVTLSCSPISGHRSVSWYQQTPGQGLQFLFEYFSETQRNKGNFPGRFSGRQFSNSRSEMNVSTLELGDSALYLCASSSSTGGDAKNIQYFGAGTRLSVL.

This chain joins TRBV28 and TRBJ1-5; 8 positions agree with TRBD1. Per germline, CDR1 MDHEN and CDR2 SYDVKM. The J segment lost 10 bases and the V segment lost 7 bases, leaving 12 bases of the junction unmatched. The CDR3 extends over 14 amino acids. The CDR3 DNA sequence: TGTGCCAGCACCATAGGCAGGGGGCTTGGTCCCCAGCATTTT. Residues: CASTIGRGLGPQHF.

The chain joins TRBV9 to TRBJ1-4, with D possibly matching TRBD1 (6 bases). Trimming took 0 bases from V and 7 from J, leaving 10 bases between them. There are 14 residues in the CDR3. Germline CDR1 reads SGDLS; CDR2 reads YYNGEE. The CDR3, as DNA: TGTGCCAGCAGCGTAGAAGGGGGTGGTGAAAAACTGTTTTTT. Translation gives CASSVEGGGEKLFF.

J is TRBJ1-4 and V is TRBV28; D not certain. The ends were cut back, 3 bases at V and 8 bases at J, with 10 bases in the middle. The CDR3 is 13 amino acids. Germline CDR1 reads MDHEN; CDR2 reads SYDVKM. CDR3 nucleotide sequence: TGTGCCAGCAGTTTTTACATGGTGGAAAAACTGTTTTTT. Amino acids: CASSFYMVEKLFF.

This clone was seen many times. V gene TRBV10-2 combines with J gene TRBJ2-7, with D maybe TRBD1 (5 bases). Between the trimmed V and J ends, which lost 5 bases and 4 bases, there was a span of 12 bases. This CDR3 region has 13 residues. CDR1 WSHSY and CDR2 SAAADI come from the germline V gene. The CDR3 loop reads CASSHDRPYEQYF. For the CDR3, the DNA is TGCGCCAGCAGTCACGACAGACCATACGAGCAGTACTTC.

The count of this clone is one. This rearrangement joins TRBV28 to TRBJ1-5; D unclear. CDR1 and CDR2 (germline): MDHEN, SYDVKM. The CDR3 is 19 residues long. V shed 2 bases and J shed 4 bases, with 24 bases lying between them. The CDR3 DNA reads as TGTGCCAGCAGTTTAAGCGGAGTGTCGACACCAAGGGATAATCAGCCCCAGCATTTT. Translating it yields CASSLSGVSTPRDNQPQHF.

The chain combines TRBV4-3 with TRBJ2-3, with D perhaps matching TRBD2 (6 bases). Germline V gene lookup returns CDR1 LGHNA and CDR2 YSLEER. Trimming removed 6 bases from V and 2 bases from J, with 9 bases in between. The CDR3 is 13 amino acids. DNA of the CDR3: TGCGCCAGCAGTGGGACTTTCACAGATACGCAGTATTTT. As protein: CASSGTFTDTQYF.

This rearrangement joins TRBV5-1 to TRBJ2-1; a weak D match, TRBD1 (6 bases). CDR1 and CDR2 from the germline V gene are SGHRS and YFSETQ. The CDR3 sequence is 13 residues long. V was shortened by 2 bases and J by 8 bases, with 11 bases between the two germline ends. As DNA, the CDR3 is TGCGCCAGCAGCTTTTCACAGGGCTATGAGCAGTTCTTC. Translation gives CASSFSQGYEQFF.

The J gene is TRBJ1-6, the V gene TRBV4-1, with D tentatively TRBD1 (5 bases). The length of the CDR3 is 15 residues. V was cut by 1 base and J by 5 bases, with 9 bases left in between. The germline V gene has CDR1 MGHRA and CDR2 YSYEKL. The CDR3 reads CASSQVRQNNSPLHF. The CDR3 DNA follows: TGCGCCAGCAGCCAAGTCCGACAGAATAATTCACCCCTCCACTTT.

The chain is built from TRBV5-1 and TRBJ2-2, with a possible D match to TRBD2 (5 bases). V lost 3 bases, J lost 0 bases, and 9 bases lay in between. Germline CDR1 reads SGHRS; CDR2 reads YFSETQ. This CDR3 comprises 15 residues. The CDR3 nucleotides are TGCGCCAGCAGCTATAACGGGGCGAACACCGGGGAGCTGTTTTTT. This translates into CASSYNGANTGELFF.

The chain combines TRBV6-5 with TRBJ1-1, with 8 bases matching TRBD1. Per germline, CDR1 MNHEY and CDR2 SVGAGI. J lost 0 bases, V lost 7 bases, and 4 bases had no gene match. The CDR3 is made up of 14 amino acids. CDR3 in amino acids: CASTEDRVNTEAFF. The DNA for the CDR3 is TGTGCCAGCACCGAGGACAGGGTGAACACTGAAGCTTTCTTT.

V gene TRBV27 combines with J gene TRBJ2-1, with TRBD2 matching over 7 bases. The CDR3 runs to 13 residues. The V gene end was trimmed by 9 bases and the J gene end by 5 bases; junction bases not matched to a gene: 7. The V gene's germline CDR1 is MNHEY and CDR2 SMNVEV (reference sequence). The CDR3 DNA sequence: TGTGCCAGTCACGCGGGGGTTCACAATGAGCAGTTCTTC. It specifies CASHAGVHNEQFF.

The chain recombines TRBV2 with TRBJ2-7; TRBD1 is a possible D gene (6 bases). Germline CDR1 SNHLY, CDR2 FYNNEI. V gave up 3 bases and J gave up 0 bases, with 6 bases separating them. The CDR3 runs to 13 residues. CDR3 residues: CASSEDSSYEQYF. CDR3 nucleotides: TGTGCCAGCAGTGAGGACAGCTCCTACGAGCAGTACTTC.

In DNA form, the CDR3 reads TGTGCCAGCAGCTTAGTAGAGGGGGATCAGCCCCAGCATTTT. It is translated as CASSLVEGDQPQHF. This chain connects TRBV7-6 to TRBJ1-5; tentatively, D is TRBD1 (6 bases). Between the trimmed V and J ends, which lost 1 base and 5 bases, there was a span of 9 bases. CDR3 size: 14 residues. The germline CDR1 and CDR2 sequences are SGHVS and FNYEAQ.

The chain is built from TRBV25-1 and TRBJ1-1; D not certain. Germline-derived CDR1 and CDR2 are MGHDK and SYGVNS. V lost 2 bases to trimming and J lost 5 bases, with 12 bases between them. The CDR3 contains 14 residues. As DNA, the CDR3 is TGTGCCAGCAGTGAACAGGCAGGCTATACTGAAGCTTTCTTT. Its translation: CASSEQAGYTEAFF.

For the CDR3, the DNA is TGTGCCAGCAGCGCCGGAGGGCTAGCGGGAATGTACAATGAGCAGTTCTTC. Translated: CASSAGGLAGMYNEQFF. V usage is TRBV5-6 and J usage is TRBJ2-1, with 9 nucleotides matching TRBD2. The CDR3 length is 17 residues. After removal of 4 bases from V and 4 bases from J, the junction contained 12 bases not matched to a gene. Germline CDR1 SGHDT, CDR2 YYEEEE. The whole variable domain, filled in from reference TRBV5-6 and TRBJ2-1, reads DAGVTQSPTHLIKTRGQQVTLRCSPKSGHDTVSWYQQALGQGPQFIFQYYEEEERQRGNFPDRFSGHQFPNYSSELNVNALLLGDSALYLCASSAGGLAGMYNEQFFGPGTRLTVL.

The V and J genes are TRBV4-1 and TRBJ2-7; D gene ambiguous. Germline CDR1 is MGHRA and CDR2 is YSYEKL. CDR3 size: 11 residues. The germline V and J ends were trimmed by 4 bases and 4 bases, with 5 bases remaining between them. The CDR3 DNA sequence: TGCGCCAGCAGCCCAGGATACGAGCAGTACTTC. It yields the protein CASSPGYEQYF.

The chain combines TRBV28 with TRBJ2-7; D unclear. The V end was cut by 6 bases, the J end by 6 bases, with 9 bases between. The germline gives CDR1 MDHEN, CDR2 SYDVKM. The CDR3 sequence is 11 residues long. CDR3 coding DNA: TGTGCCAGCAGGTCCCACGGCGAGCAGTACTTC. Protein sequence: CASRSHGEQYF.

In its sample, this clone was seen once. This chain uses TRBV19 with TRBJ1-3, with TRBD1 as a possible D gene (5 bases). This CDR3 is 14 amino acids long. CDR1 is LNHDA, CDR2 SQIVND, per germline (reference sequence). V gave up 3 bases and J gave up 4 bases, with 10 bases separating them. CDR3 amino acids: CASSIGGDGNTIYF. The CDR3 DNA follows: TGTGCCAGTAGTATTGGGGGGGACGGAAACACCATATATTTT.

This chain joins TRBV6-1 and TRBJ1-6; no clear D. The ends were cut back, 4 bases at V and 7 bases at J, with 8 bases in the middle. From germline, CDR1 is MNHNS and CDR2 SASEGT. The CDR3 consists of 13 residues. CDR3 protein: CASSAEANSPLHF. The CDR3 nucleotides read TGTGCCAGCAGTGCCGAAGCGAATTCACCCCTCCACTTT.

DNA for the CDR3: TGTGCCAGCAGCTTACCGGGAAGCAACAATGAGCAGTTCTTC. It is translated as CASSLPGSNNEQFF. J is TRBJ2-1 and V is TRBV7-9; perhaps TRBD2 as D (5 bases). V was shortened by 2 bases and J by 5 bases, with 10 bases between the two germline ends. This CDR3 contains 14 residues. CDR1 SEHNR and CDR2 FQNEAQ come from the germline V gene (reference sequence).

This clone was observed once. The chain has TRBV9 and TRBJ2-1, with 15 bases fitting TRBD2. Germline CDR1 reads SGDLS; CDR2 reads YYNGEE. This CDR3 is built from 17 residues. J was trimmed by 1 base and V by 4 bases; bases with no gene match: 3. Here the CDR3 DNA reads TGTGCCAGCAGCCTAGGGACTAGCGGGGGGTCCTACAATGAGCAGTTCTTC. Amino acid sequence: CASSLGTSGGSYNEQFF.

The genes are TRBV6-5 and TRBJ1-4, with a tentative D call TRBD1 (6 bases). The CDR3 spans 13 residues. From germline, CDR1 is MNHEY and CDR2 SVGAGI. V lost 6 bases and J lost 6, with 11 bases in between. Here the CDR3 reads CASRPYRDEKLFF. In DNA, the CDR3 is TGTGCCAGCAGGCCCTACAGGGATGAAAAACTGTTTTTT.

This clone was seen repeatedly, ten times or more. The rearrangement uses TRBV6-1 and TRBJ1-4; TRBD1 matches 8 bases. Per germline, CDR1 MNHNS and CDR2 SASEGT. The V gene end was trimmed by 2 bases and the J gene end by 5 bases; junction bases not matched to a gene: 4. CDR3 length: 15 residues. The CDR3 coding sequence is TGTGCCAGCAGTGAAAGCACAGGGGGAAATGAAAAACTGTTTTTT. Protein product: CASSESTGGNEKLFF.

The chain is built from TRBV7-3 and TRBJ1-1; TRBD1 matches at 7 bases. Trimming removed 6 bases from V and 4 bases from J; junction bases left unmatched: 11. CDR3 length equals 15 residues. Germline loops: CDR1 SGHTA, CDR2 FQGTGA. The CDR3 protein is CASRPNTGASTEAFF. The CDR3, as DNA: TGTGCCAGCAGACCTAACACAGGGGCGAGCACTGAAGCTTTCTTT. Full variable domain (remainder filled in from reference TRBV7-3 and TRBJ1-1): GAGVSQTPSNKVTEKGKYVELRCDPISGHTALYWYRQSLGQGPEFLIYFQGTGAADDSGLPNDRFFAVRPEGSVSTLKIQRTERGDSAVYLCASRPNTGASTEAFFGQGTRLTVV.

On this clone itself: A read error may produce the germline difference seen at one junction end. The V call is TRBV6-1, the J call TRBJ2-1; 9 bases are a match to TRBD1. The CDR3 runs 15 residues. Germline values: CDR1 MNHNS, CDR2 SASEGT. The CDR3, as DNA: TGCGCCAGCAGAGACGGGACAGGGTCCTACAATGAGCAGTTCTTC. It specifies CASRDGTGSYNEQFF.

The V call is TRBV28, the J call TRBJ1-1; D perhaps matches TRBD1 (6 bases). The germline gives CDR1 MDHEN, CDR2 SYDVKM. V gave up 6 bases and J gave up 5 bases, with 13 bases separating them. The length of the CDR3 is 13 residues. The CDR3 region is CASRGQLETEAFF. DNA of the CDR3: TGTGCCAGCAGAGGACAGCTGGAGACTGAAGCTTTCTTT.